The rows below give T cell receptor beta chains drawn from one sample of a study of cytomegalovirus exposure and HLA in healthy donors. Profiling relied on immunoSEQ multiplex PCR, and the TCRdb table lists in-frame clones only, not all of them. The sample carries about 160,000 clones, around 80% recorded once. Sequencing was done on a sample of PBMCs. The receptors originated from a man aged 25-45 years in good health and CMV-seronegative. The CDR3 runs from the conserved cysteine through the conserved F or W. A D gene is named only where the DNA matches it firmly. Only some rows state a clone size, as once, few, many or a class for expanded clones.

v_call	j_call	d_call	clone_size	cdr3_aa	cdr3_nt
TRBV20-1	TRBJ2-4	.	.	CSAGTSDIQYF	TGCAGTGCAGGGACATCGGACATTCAGTACTTC
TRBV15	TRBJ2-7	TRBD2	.	CATARLAVRSSYEQYF	TGTGCCACCGCAAGGCTAGCGGTAAGGAGCTCCTACGAGCAGTACTTC
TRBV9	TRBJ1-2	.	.	CASSVSAQANYGYTF	TGTGCCAGCAGCGTATCCGCGCAAGCTAACTATGGCTACACCTTC
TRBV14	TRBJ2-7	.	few	CASSLTVYEQYF	TGTGCCAGCAGCCTCACGGTGTACGAGCAGTACTTC
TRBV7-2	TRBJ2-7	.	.	CASSLVADNNRFSSYEQYF	TGTGCCAGCAGCTTAGTTGCGGATAATAACAGGTTCAGCTCCTACGAGCAGTACTTC
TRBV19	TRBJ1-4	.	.	CASSMGRGDEKLFF	TGTGCCAGTAGTATGGGCAGGGGAGACGAAAAACTGTTTTTT
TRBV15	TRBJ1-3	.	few	CATSRDQGPGNTIYF	TGTGCCACCAGCAGAGATCAGGGCCCTGGAAACACCATATATTTT
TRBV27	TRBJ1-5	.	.	CASRRTGRNQPQHF	TGTGCCAGCAGGAGAACAGGTAGAAATCAGCCCCAGCATTTT
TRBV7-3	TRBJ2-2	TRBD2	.	CASAPGGTGELFF	TGTGCCAGCGCCCCGGGGGGCACCGGGGAGCTGTTTTTT
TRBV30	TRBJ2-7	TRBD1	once	CAWSARDRLTYEQYF	TGTGCCTGGAGCGCCCGGGACAGGTTAACCTACGAGCAGTACTTC
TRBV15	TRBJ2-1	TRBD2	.	CATSRSGLAYNEQFF	TGTGCCACCAGCAGAAGTGGACTAGCCTACAATGAGCAGTTCTTC
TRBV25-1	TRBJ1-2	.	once	CASSPGPTNYGYTF	TGTGCCAGCAGCCCAGGGCCCACCAACTATGGCTACACCTTC
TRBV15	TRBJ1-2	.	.	CATSAGPNYGYTF	TGTGCCACCAGCGCGGGGCCAAACTATGGCTACACCTTC
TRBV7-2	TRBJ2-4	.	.	CASSLAEGALRGNIQYF	TGTGCCAGCAGCTTAGCAGAGGGTGCCCTTAGAGGAAACATTCAGTACTTC
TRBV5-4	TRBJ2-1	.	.	CASSLSRGEQFF	TGTGCCAGCAGCTTGTCGCGAGGGGAGCAGTTCTTC
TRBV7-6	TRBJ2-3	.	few	CASSPPGHQDTQYF	TGTGCCAGCAGCCCCCCGGGACATCAGGATACGCAGTATTTT
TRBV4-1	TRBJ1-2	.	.	CASSQNREGYTF	TGCGCCAGCAGCCAAAACAGGGAGGGCTACACCTTC
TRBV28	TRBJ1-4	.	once	CASNQLPEKLFF	TGTGCCAGTAACCAACTCCCCGAAAAACTGTTTTTT
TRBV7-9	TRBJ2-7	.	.	CASSLSTGAVYEQYF	TGTGCCAGCAGCTTATCGACAGGTGCAGTCTACGAGCAGTACTTC
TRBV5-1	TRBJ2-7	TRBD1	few	CASRDTGAEQYF	TGCGCCAGCCGGGATACAGGGGCCGAGCAGTACTTC
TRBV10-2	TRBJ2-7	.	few	CASSAHLTLYEQYF	TGCGCCAGCAGTGCCCACTTGACACTTTACGAGCAGTACTTC
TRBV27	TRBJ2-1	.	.	CASSFYPLRITSSYNEQFF	TGTGCCAGCAGTTTCTATCCCCTGAGGATCACGAGCTCCTACAATGAGCAGTTCTTC
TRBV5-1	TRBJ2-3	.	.	CASSLGGTTAQYF	TGCGCCAGCAGCTTGGGGGGCACGACGGCGCAGTATTTT
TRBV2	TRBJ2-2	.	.	CASSEEFANAGELFF	TGTGCCAGCAGTGAAGAGTTCGCGAACGCCGGGGAGCTGTTTTTT
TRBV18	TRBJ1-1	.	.	CASSLDRSWVNTEAFF	TGTGCCAGCTCACTGGACAGATCATGGGTGAACACTGAAGCTTTCTTT
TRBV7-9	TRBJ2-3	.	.	CASSRAGTGTDTQYF	TGTGCCAGCAGCCGGGCGGGGACGGGCACAGATACGCAGTATTTT
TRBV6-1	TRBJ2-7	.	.	CASIPGAGDYEQYF	TGTGCCAGCATCCCAGGGGCCGGAGATTACGAGCAGTACTTC
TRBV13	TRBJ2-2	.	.	CASSWGPGTGELFF	TGTGCCAGCAGTTGGGGGCCTGGCACCGGGGAGCTGTTTTTT
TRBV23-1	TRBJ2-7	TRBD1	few	CASSQGDRAYEQYF	TGCGCCAGCAGTCAAGGGGACAGGGCCTACGAGCAGTACTTC
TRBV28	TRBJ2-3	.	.	CASSFLTDTQYF	TGTGCCAGCAGTTTTCTCACAGATACGCAGTATTTT
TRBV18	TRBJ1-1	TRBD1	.	CASTTGGDTEAFF	TGTGCCAGCACGACAGGGGGCGACACTGAAGCTTTCTTT
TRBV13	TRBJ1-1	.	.	CASSSPTGINAEAFF	TGTGCCAGCAGCTCCCCTACCGGGATTAACGCTGAAGCTTTCTTT
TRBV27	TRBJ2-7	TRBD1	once	CASSWDRGYEQYF	TGTGCCAGCAGCTGGGACAGGGGGTACGAGCAGTACTTC
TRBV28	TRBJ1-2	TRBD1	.	CASSLSRRGQYGYTF	TGTGCCAGCAGTTTAAGTAGGAGGGGGCAGTATGGCTACACCTTC
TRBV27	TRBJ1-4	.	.	CASSLRFTGEKLFF	TGTGCCAGCAGTTTACGATTCACGGGGGAAAAACTGTTTTTT
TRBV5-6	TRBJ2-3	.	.	CASSFRVATDTQYF	TGTGCCAGCAGCTTCAGGGTAGCCACAGATACGCAGTATTTT
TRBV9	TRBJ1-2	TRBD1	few	CTSSQPGRRQGTFLQDYGYTF	TGTACCAGCAGCCAACCCGGTAGACGACAGGGAACATTCTTACAGGACTATGGCTACACCTTC
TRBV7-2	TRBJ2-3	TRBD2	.	CASSLVPAGATTDTQYF	TGTGCCAGCAGCTTAGTCCCAGCGGGGGCCACCACAGATACGCAGTATTTT
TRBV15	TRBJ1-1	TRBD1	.	CATSEDRGVGEAFF	TGTGCCACCAGCGAGGACAGGGGAGTAGGTGAAGCTTTCTTT
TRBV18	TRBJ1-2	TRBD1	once	CASSPSLSGTGAGYTF	TGTGCCAGCTCACCTTCCCTTTCCGGGACAGGCGCCGGCTACACCTTC
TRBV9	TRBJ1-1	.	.	CASSSSLHTEAFF	TGTGCCAGCAGCTCGAGCCTACACACTGAAGCTTTCTTT